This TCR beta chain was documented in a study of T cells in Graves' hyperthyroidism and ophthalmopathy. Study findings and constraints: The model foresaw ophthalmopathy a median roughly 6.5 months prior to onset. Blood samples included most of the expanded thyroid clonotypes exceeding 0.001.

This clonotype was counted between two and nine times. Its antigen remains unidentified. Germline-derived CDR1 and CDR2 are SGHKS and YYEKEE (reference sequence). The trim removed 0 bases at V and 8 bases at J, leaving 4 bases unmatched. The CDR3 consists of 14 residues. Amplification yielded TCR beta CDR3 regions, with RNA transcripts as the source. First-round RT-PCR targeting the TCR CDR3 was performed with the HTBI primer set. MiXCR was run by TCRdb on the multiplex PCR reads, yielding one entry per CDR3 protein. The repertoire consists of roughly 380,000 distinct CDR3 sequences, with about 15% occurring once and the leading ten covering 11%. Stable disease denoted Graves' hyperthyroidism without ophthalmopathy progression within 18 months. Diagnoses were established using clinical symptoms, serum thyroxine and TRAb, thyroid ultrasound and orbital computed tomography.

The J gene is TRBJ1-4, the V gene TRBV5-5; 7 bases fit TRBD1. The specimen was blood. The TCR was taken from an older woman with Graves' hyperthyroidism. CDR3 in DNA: TGTGCCAGCAGCTTGGAGGGGGCCGGGGAAAAACTGTTTTTT. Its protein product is CASSLEGAGEKLFF.